The sequence of this TCR beta chain was determined in a study of blood T cell repertoires in COVID-19. Study in general: Both acute and convalescent COVID-19 samples were obtained from the United States, Italy and Spain.

All enrollees were about 18 to 100 years old and from about two dozen US areas. Cohorts were assigned according to the clinical history that participants reported. Donors of Cohort 3 who recovered were those that had two negative PCRs, clearance, or symptom resolution. This CDR3 has 14 amino acids. Germline assignment: CDR1 SGHNT and CDR2 YYREEE (reference sequence). Germline trimming cut 4 bases from V and 0 bases from J; bases unmatched to any gene: 3. Sequencing was performed with immunoSEQ multiplex PCR; in TCRdb, only in-frame clones are kept and a portion is missing. The data contain a few hundred thousand clones, approximately 81% of them singletons.

The sample taken for sequencing was PBMCs or T cells enriched from blood (not recorded which). The chain is built from TRBV5-4 and TRBJ2-5, with TRBD1 matching over 7 bases. This receptor was obtained from a man aged 35 to 55 who had recovered from COVID-19. In DNA form, the CDR3 reads TGTGCCAGCAGCCCGGGACAGAACCAAGAGACCCAGTACTTC. Its translation: CASSPGQNQETQYF.